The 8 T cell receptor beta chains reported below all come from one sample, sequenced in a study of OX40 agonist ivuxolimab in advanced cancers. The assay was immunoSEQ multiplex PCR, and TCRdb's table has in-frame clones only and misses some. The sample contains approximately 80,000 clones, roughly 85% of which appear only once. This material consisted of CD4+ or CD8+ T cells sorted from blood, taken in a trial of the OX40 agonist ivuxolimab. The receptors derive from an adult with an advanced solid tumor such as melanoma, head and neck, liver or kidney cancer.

CDR3 amino acids: CAGKDSIYSNQPQHF. The DNA for the CDR3 is TGTGCCGGGAAGGACAGCATTTATAGCAATCAGCCCCAGCATTTT. The chain has TRBV6-1 and TRBJ1-5, with D perhaps matching TRBD1 (6 bases). Germline CDR1 reads MNHNS; CDR2 reads SASEGT. The CDR3 extends over 15 amino acids. V lost 11 bases and J lost 0, with 17 bases in between.

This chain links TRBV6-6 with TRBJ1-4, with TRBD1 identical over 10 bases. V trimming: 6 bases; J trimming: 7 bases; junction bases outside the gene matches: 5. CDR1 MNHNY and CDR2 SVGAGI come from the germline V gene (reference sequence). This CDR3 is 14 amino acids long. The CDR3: CASRPTGGSEKLFF. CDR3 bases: TGTGCCAGCAGACCGACAGGGGGCAGTGAAAAACTGTTTTTT.

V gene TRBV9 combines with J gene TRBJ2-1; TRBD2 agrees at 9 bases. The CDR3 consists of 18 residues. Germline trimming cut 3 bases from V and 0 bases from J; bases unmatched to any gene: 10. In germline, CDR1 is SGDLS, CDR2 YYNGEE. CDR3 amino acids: CASSARHLSGSSYNEQFF. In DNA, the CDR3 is TGTGCCAGCAGCGCCCGCCATCTTAGCGGGAGCTCCTACAATGAGCAGTTCTTC.

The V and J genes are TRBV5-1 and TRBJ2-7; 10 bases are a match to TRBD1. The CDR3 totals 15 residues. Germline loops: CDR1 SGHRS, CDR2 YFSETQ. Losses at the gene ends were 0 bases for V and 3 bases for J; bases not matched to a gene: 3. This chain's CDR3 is CASSLARTGGYEQYF. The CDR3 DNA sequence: TGCGCCAGCAGCTTGGCCCGGACAGGGGGCTACGAGCAGTACTTC.

As DNA, the CDR3 is TGTGCCAGCAGTGATCTCTCAGGGGGAGGGCAAACTGAAGCTTTCTTT. As protein: CASSDLSGGGQTEAFF. This chain links TRBV6-1 with TRBJ1-1; 7 bases map to TRBD1. V shed 3 bases, J shed 5 bases, and the junction held 12 bases outside the gene matches. CDR1 and CDR2 (germline): MNHNS, SASEGT. This CDR3 region has 16 residues.

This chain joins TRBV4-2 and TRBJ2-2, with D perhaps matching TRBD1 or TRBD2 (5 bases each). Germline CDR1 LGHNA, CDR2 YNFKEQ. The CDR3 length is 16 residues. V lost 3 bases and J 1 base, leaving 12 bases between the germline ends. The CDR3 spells CASSQSGTRNTGELFF. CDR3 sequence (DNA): TGTGCCAGCAGCCAGTCCGGGACGAGGAACACCGGGGAGCTGTTTTTT.

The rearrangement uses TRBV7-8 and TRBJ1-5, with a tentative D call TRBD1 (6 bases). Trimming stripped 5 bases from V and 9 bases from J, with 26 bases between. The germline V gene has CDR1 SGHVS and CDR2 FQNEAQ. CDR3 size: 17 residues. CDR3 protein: CASSPTEGGAEGGPQHF. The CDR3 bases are TGTGCCAGCAGCCCTACTGAGGGGGGAGCGGAAGGCGGGCCCCAGCATTTT.

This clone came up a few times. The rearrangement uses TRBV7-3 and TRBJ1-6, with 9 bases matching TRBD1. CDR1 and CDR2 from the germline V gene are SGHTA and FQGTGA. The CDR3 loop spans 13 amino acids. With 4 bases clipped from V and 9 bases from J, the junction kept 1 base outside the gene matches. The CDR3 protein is CASSSTGGSPLHF. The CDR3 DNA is TGTGCCAGCAGCTCGACAGGGGGTTCACCCCTCCACTTT.